Presented here are 25 T cell receptor beta chains from one specimen sequenced in a study of blood T cells in healthy people across ages. The second PCR ran roughly 7 to 12 cycles with a sample-barcoded 5' primer and J-beta primers. TCRdb re-called the 5' RACE reads with MiXCR, one entry per CDR3 protein. The sample has some 1.6 million distinct CDR3 sequences, about 31% seen once. The sample was blood. The receptors originated from a young woman in good health.

The chain recombines TRBV6-6 with TRBJ2-1; TRBD1 agrees at 7 bases. CDR1 and CDR2 (germline): MNHNY, SVGAGI (reference sequence). The CDR3 spans 15 residues. J was trimmed by 5 bases and V by 4 bases; bases with no gene match: 8. CDR3: CASSSSGGLDNEQFF. The CDR3 coding sequence is TGTGCCAGCAGTTCCTCAGGGGGATTGGACAATGAGCAGTTCTTC.

The chain links TRBV10-3 to TRBJ1-2; perhaps TRBD1 as D (5 bases). The germline V and J ends were trimmed by 3 bases and 7 bases, with 15 bases remaining between them. The germline V gene encodes CDR1 ENHRY and CDR2 SYGVKD. The CDR3 has 14 residues. The CDR3 DNA reads TGTGCCATCAGTGAAGGAGCAGGGCTGCTTGGCTACACCTTC. Amino acids: CAISEGAGLLGYTF.

Of note for this clonotype: A clone one base away is much larger, so this may be a read error. V is TRBV7-2 and J is TRBJ2-1; D possibly corresponds to TRBD1 (6 bases). Germline CDR1 reads SGHTA; CDR2 reads FQGNSA. CDR3 length: 14 amino acids. V gave up 7 bases and J gave up 10 bases, with 20 bases separating them. The CDR3 DNA is TGTGCCAGCACCCAGGGGTCTGGCTGGGGAGAGCAGTTCTTC. Its translation is CASTQGSGWGEQFF.

This clonotype showed up just a few times. The chain joins TRBV10-3 to TRBJ2-1; 8 positions agree with TRBD1. V dropped 7 bases and J dropped 4; count of bases not matched to a gene: 6. This CDR3 contains 14 residues. Germline V gene data show CDR1 as ENHRY and CDR2 as SYGVKD. The CDR3 DNA reads TGTGCCATCACTCCGGGACAGGAGTACAATGAGCAGTTCTTC. This gives the protein CAITPGQEYNEQFF.

The chain couples TRBV11-1 to TRBJ2-5; D is undetermined. Trimming cost V 1 base and J 3 bases, with 9 bases left between them. The germline CDR1 and CDR2 sequences are SGHAT and FQDESV (reference sequence). CDR3 length: 14 residues. The CDR3 sequence is CASSLGVNKETQYF. The CDR3 DNA sequence: TGTGCCAGCAGCTTAGGGGTTAACAAAGAGACCCAGTACTTC.

This clonotype was counted a few times. This chain joins TRBV27 and TRBJ1-5; D remains unclear. CDR3 length: 14 amino acids. The V gene's germline CDR1 is MNHEY and CDR2 SMNVEV (reference sequence). The V end was cut by 6 bases, the J end by 0 bases, with 9 bases between. CDR3 nucleotides: TGTGCCAGCAGACGGACCGTTAGCAATCAGCCCCAGCATTTT. This gives the protein CASRRTVSNQPQHF.

This clonotype appeared many times. The genes are TRBV3-1 and TRBJ1-6; no clear D gene. Germline CDR1 LGHDT, CDR2 YNNKEL (reference sequence). V was pared by 0 bases and J by 10 bases, with 7 bases between. This CDR3 has 13 residues. The CDR3 here is CASSQESRSPLHF. The CDR3 bases are TGTGCCAGCAGCCAAGAATCGAGATCACCCCTCCACTTT.

This clonotype was detected only a few times. The chain recombines TRBV24-1 with TRBJ2-1; tentative D call: TRBD2 (5 bases). The CDR3 extends over 11 amino acids. The germline V gene has CDR1 KGHDR and CDR2 SFDVKD. V lost 5 bases to trimming and J lost 9 bases, with 7 bases between them. The CDR3 DNA reads as TGTGCCACCAGTGCCCGGGGTGAGCAGTTCTTC. It encodes CATSARGEQFF.

CDR3 DNA sequence: TGCAGTGAAAGTGGGGAACAAGAGACCCAGTACTTC. Its translation: CSESGEQETQYF. The chain recombines TRBV20-1 with TRBJ2-5; D remains unclear. The CDR3 runs 12 residues. The germline V and J ends were trimmed by 7 bases and 2 bases, with 11 bases remaining between them. In germline, CDR1 is DFQATT, CDR2 SNEGSKA (reference sequence).

The chain links TRBV28 to TRBJ2-3, with 14 positions matching TRBD2. Trimming removed 5 bases from V and 2 bases from J; junction bases left unmatched: 6. CDR1 MDHEN and CDR2 SYDVKM come from the germline V gene. The CDR3 sequence is 17 residues long. The chain's CDR3 is CASSLGGLAGATDTQYF. The CDR3 DNA reads TGTGCCAGCAGTCTAGGGGGACTAGCGGGAGCCACAGATACGCAGTATTTT.

The table lists this clonotype with a few counts. One end of the junction varies from germline; a read error may be responsible. The V gene is TRBV20-1, the J gene TRBJ2-3, with D perhaps matching TRBD1 (6 bases). This CDR3 spans 14 amino acids. Germline V lookup: CDR1 DFQATT, CDR2 SNEGSKA (reference sequence). CDR3 residues: CSAPLLLQGDTQYF. CDR3 bases: TGTAGTGCTCCTTTACTCCTGCAGGGGGATACGCAGTATTTT.

The chain carries TRBV10-2 and TRBJ2-1, with 7 positions matching TRBD2. Trimming cost V 8 bases and J 6 bases; bases outside gene matches: 13. The CDR3 length is 15 residues. Germline CDR1 and CDR2: WSHSY and SAAADI. The CDR3 DNA reads as TGCGCCAGCTTTACCCTTGCGGGGGAGGTCAATGAGCAGTTCTTC. This sequence encodes CASFTLAGEVNEQFF.

This chain uses TRBV10-3 with TRBJ1-2; TRBD1 matches 7 bases. The length of the CDR3 is 17 residues. The ends lost 2 bases at V and 0 bases at J; junction bases unmatched: 9. Germline CDR1 ENHRY, CDR2 SYGVKD. CDR3 in DNA: TGTGCCATCAGTGAGGGTGGGACAGAAGCTCCTAACTATGGCTACACCTTC. This encodes CAISEGGTEAPNYGYTF.

As regards this clonotype: Sequence at one end of the junction differs from germline and may be a read error. The chain recombines TRBV6-2 or TRBV6-3 with TRBJ2-3; a weak D match, TRBD2 (5 bases). In germline, CDR1 is MNHEY, CDR2 SVGEGT. The CDR3 is 15 residues long. CDR3 protein: CTSASGERRADTQYF. The CDR3 DNA reads TGTACCAGCGCCAGTGGGGAGCGGCGGGCAGATACGCAGTATTTT.

V gene TRBV7-9 combines with J gene TRBJ2-1, with 7 bases identical to TRBD2. V trimming: 4 bases; J trimming: 6 bases; junction bases outside the gene matches: 12. The CDR3 runs to 16 residues. CDR1 is SEHNR, CDR2 FQNEAQ, per germline (reference sequence). CDR3 DNA: TGTGCCAGCAGCTCCCGACTAGCCTCACTCCTCAATGAGCAGTTCTTC. As protein: CASSSRLASLLNEQFF.

In this sample, this clonotype turned up many times. The chain has TRBV6-1 and TRBJ2-3, with 9 nucleotides matching TRBD2. Germline CDR1 is MNHNS and CDR2 is SASEGT. Unmatched junction bases numbered 5, after V lost 1 base and J lost 3 bases. The CDR3 length is 16 residues. The CDR3 DNA sequence: TGTGCCAGCAGTGAAGGGGCTAGCGGGAATACAGATACGCAGTATTTT. Its protein product is CASSEGASGNTDTQYF.

Comment on this clonotype: One junction end does not reproduce the germline sequence, and a read error may be involved. J is TRBJ1-2 and V is TRBV20-1; 9 bases agree with TRBD1. Germline lookup yields CDR1 DFQATT and CDR2 SNEGSKA (reference sequence). This CDR3 contains 15 residues. CDR3 in DNA: TGCAGTGCTAGAGGGGACAGGGATTCTAACTATGACTACACCTTC. Translating gives CSARGDRDSNYDYTF.

The chain has TRBV28 and TRBJ1-1; 8 bases are a match to TRBD1. This CDR3 has 17 amino acids. Trimming at V came to 3 bases and at J to 0 bases, leaving 9 bases not matched to a gene. CDR1 and CDR2 (germline): MDHEN, SYDVKM. The CDR3 DNA reads as TGTGCCAGCAGTTTTTCCCCCGACAGGGGAGTGAACACTGAAGCTTTCTTT. This gives the protein CASSFSPDRGVNTEAFF. The complete variable domain, with remaining parts taken from reference TRBV28 and TRBJ1-1, reads DVKVTQSSRYLVKRTGEKVFLECVQDMDHENMFWYRQDPGLGLRLIYFSYDVKMKEKGDIPEGYSVSREKKERFSLILESASTNQTSMYLCASSFSPDRGVNTEAFFGQGTRLTVV.

The chain recombines TRBV30 with TRBJ2-7; D unclear. V was pared by 0 bases and J by 5 bases, with 14 bases between. The CDR3 covers 14 residues. Germline CDR1 and CDR2: GTSNPN and SVGIG (reference sequence). CDR3: CAWSVKGPFHEQYF. The CDR3 coding sequence is TGTGCCTGGAGTGTCAAAGGGCCATTCCACGAGCAGTACTTC.

This chain joins TRBV10-3 and TRBJ1-1, with 7 bases fitting TRBD1. CDR3 size: 17 residues. Germline loops: CDR1 ENHRY, CDR2 SYGVKD. J gave up 4 bases and V 8 bases, and 19 bases lay outside the gene matches. The CDR3 DNA follows: TGTGCCATCTTAGAAGGCGGGCAGGGACAGCGTCGCACTGAAGCTTTCTTT. Its protein is CAILEGGQGQRRTEAFF.

V and J are TRBV3-1 and TRBJ2-1; D uncertain. The CDR3 has 12 amino acids. V gave up 2 bases and J gave up 10 bases, with 9 bases separating them. Germline-derived CDR1 and CDR2 are LGHDT and YNNKEL (reference sequence). CDR3 loop: CASSQSLNEQFF. The CDR3 DNA follows: TGTGCCAGCAGCCAAAGTCTCAACGAGCAGTTCTTC.

The chain is built from TRBV20-1 and TRBJ1-2; 9 positions match TRBD1. With V trimmed by 3 bases and J by 13 bases, 12 bases remained unmatched. The CDR3 consists of 13 residues. The germline V gene encodes CDR1 DFQATT and CDR2 SNEGSKA (reference sequence). CDR3 amino acids: CSASAAGQGSLTF. The CDR3 coding sequence is TGCAGTGCTAGCGCAGCTGGACAGGGGTCGCTCACCTTC.

This clonotype was found many times. The chain carries TRBV20-1 and TRBJ1-5, with D uncertain. The V gene lost 2 bases and the J gene lost 0 bases, with 8 bases spanning the gap. Germline-derived CDR1 and CDR2 are DFQATT and SNEGSKA (reference sequence). This CDR3 has 14 amino acids. Here the CDR3 reads CSARWGYSNQPQHF. The CDR3 DNA follows: TGCAGTGCTAGATGGGGTTATAGCAATCAGCCCCAGCATTTT.

The J gene is TRBJ2-5, the V gene TRBV4-2, with a tentative D call TRBD2 (6 bases). The germline V and J ends were trimmed by 4 bases and 2 bases, with 14 bases remaining between them. The CDR3 covers 15 residues. Germline assignment: CDR1 LGHNA and CDR2 YNFKEQ. CDR3 in amino acids: CASSRGIAEQETQYF. CDR3 bases: TGTGCCAGCAGCCGAGGAATAGCGGAACAAGAGACCCAGTACTTC.

DNA of the CDR3: TGTGCCAGCAGCCGACAGCGAGGGGCCTATGGCTACACCTTC. Its translation: CASSRQRGAYGYTF. The V call is TRBV5-6, the J call TRBJ1-2, with D possibly matching TRBD1 (5 bases). The CDR3 is made up of 14 amino acids. The germline CDR1 and CDR2 sequences are SGHDT and YYEEEE. The ends were cut back, 4 bases at V and 4 bases at J, with 14 bases in the middle.